This TCR beta chain was identified in a study of response to subunit inactivated influenza vaccine. Study-level findings and limits: The authors suggested that every seasonal influenza vaccination recruits few new T cells.

Concerning this clonotype: Its specificity is unknown.

The germline V and J ends were trimmed by 4 bases and 6 bases, with 17 bases remaining between them. The CDR3 has 15 residues. Germline V gives CDR1 SGHNT, CDR2 YYREEE (reference sequence). TCRdb re-called the RT-PCR reads with MiXCR, one entry per CDR3 protein. The table lists about 310,000 distinct CDR3 sequences, 20% to 25% of them singletons. The source is a man aged 45-69 years who received an inactivated influenza vaccine. The J gene is TRBJ1-5, the V gene TRBV5-4; a possible D gene is TRBD1 (6 bases). Sample: PBMCs from blood, taken 21 months after vaccination. The CDR3 coding sequence is TGTGCCAGCAGCAGAGGTGGGGGGGCATCTCAGCCCCAGCATTTT. Its translation is CASSRGGGASQPQHF.